This T cell receptor (beta chain) was recovered during a study of blood T cell repertoires in COVID-19 (dated by TCRdb to the early 2020s). Regarding the study in general: Samples from collaborators originated in the United States, Italy and Spain and spanned both the acute and convalescent phases of COVID-19. Samples were obtained from the ongoing ImmuneRACE study (first 160 participants) and from about 1,300 subjects provided by 6 global collaborators. Nearly every sample came with metadata listing a de-identified subject ID, COVID-19 status, age in years and sex. Where available, HLA class I and class II types were taken from metadata supplied by the sample provider and were not determined by assay-based typing. A freely available public database, intended as a resource for researchers studying the immune response to SARS-CoV-2, is where the repertoires were released. The dataset comprised deeply sampled blood TCRbeta repertoires from subjects exposed to, actively infected with, or recovered from COVID-19. The material from the prospective study consisted of cDNA or gDNA derived from T cells, B-cell-depleted T cells, or PBMCs.

As concerns this clone: The antigen it binds to is not known. No much larger clonotype is one base removed from it; base qualities were not supplied.

Findings and caveats that apply to the study as a whole: The quantity of clinical and demographic metadata differed by source and by participant and was supplied without curation.

Collaborating institutions collected whole blood in K2EDTA tubes following their own protocols. For TCRbeta analysis, collaborators shipped samples as frozen whole blood, isolated PBMCs, or DNA extracted from either of those sample types. TCRbeta CDR3 regions were amplified from genomic DNA using the immunoSEQ Assay, a bias-controlled multiplex PCR. As for how the authors treated the data: Nucleated cell counts per sample were estimated from amplification of reference gene primers within the assay. Sequence reads were collapsed and filtered to measure the absolute abundance of every unique TCRbeta CDR3 rearrangement. For each sample, productive Simpson clonality was calculated as the square root of Simpson's diversity index over productive rearrangements. As stored in TCRdb, this immuneACCESS dataset retains in-frame rearrangements with V and J assigned. A fraction of the clones does not appear; measured against another copy, unresolved V genes explain less than half of the discrepancy, and the remainder lacks a known reason. Clonal size and the V and J genes are those of that table, whereas D and trimming came from the DNA. The sample table records around 120,000 clones; almost 85% of these occur just once. The ten largest make up roughly 7% of the sample.

The CDR3 spans 15 residues, from the cysteine through the phenylalanine. Here the CDR3 DNA is all that survives: 45 bases in frame from base 1. V loses 2 bases of germline sequence and J loses 0 bases, and the interval between the two ends is 11 bases. The germline V gene gives CDR1 as KGHSH and CDR2 as LQKENI. This TCR was recovered from a man between 65 and 85 years old with active or convalescent COVID-19. What was sequenced was peripheral blood. The chain couples TRBV18 to TRBJ2-7; the best D guess is TRBD1, with 6 bases matching. In nucleotide form, the sequence is TGTGCCAGCTCACCAAACAGGGTTGGCTCCTACGAGCAGTACTTC. Its product reads: CASSPNRVGSYEQYF.